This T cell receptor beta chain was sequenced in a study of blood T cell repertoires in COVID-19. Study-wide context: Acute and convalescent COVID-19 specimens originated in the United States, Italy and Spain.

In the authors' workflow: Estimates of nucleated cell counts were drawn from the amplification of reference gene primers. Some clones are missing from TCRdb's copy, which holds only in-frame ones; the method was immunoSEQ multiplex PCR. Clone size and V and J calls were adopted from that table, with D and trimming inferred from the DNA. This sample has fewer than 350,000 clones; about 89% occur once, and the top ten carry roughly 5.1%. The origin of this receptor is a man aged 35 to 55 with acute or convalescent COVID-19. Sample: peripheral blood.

In DNA form, the CDR3 reads TGCGCCAGCAGCCCCCAGGGCAGGGGTCAGTACAATGAGCAGTTCTTC. Amino acids: CASSPQGRGQYNEQFF. The rearrangement joins TRBV5-1 to TRBJ2-1; TRBD1 is a possible D gene (6 bases). This CDR3 spans 16 amino acids. Trimming left V 4 bases short and J 4 bases short, with 18 bases between. Germline V lookup: CDR1 SGHRS, CDR2 YFSETQ.